Listed below are T cell receptor beta chains from one sample, sequenced in a study of blood T cell repertoires in COVID-19. Sequenced by immunoSEQ multiplex PCR; TCRdb stores in-frame clones only, minus some. The repertoire holds around 59,000 clones, with roughly 79% as singletons. Sample: peripheral blood. Receptors were obtained from an elderly woman with active or convalescent COVID-19. Both conserved end residues are part of each CDR3. The D gene is left open where the match is weak. Clone size is stated in some rows and not others, as once, few, many or a class when expanded.

j_call,v_call,clone_size,d_call,cdr3_aa,cdr3_nt
TRBJ1-5,TRBV6-1,-,-,CASSDQGGLNQPQHF,TGTGCCAGCAGTGACCAGGGTGGTCTCAATCAGCCCCAGCATTTT
TRBJ2-3,TRBV25-1,once,TRBD2,CASNRGGLLADTQYF,TGTGCCAGCAATCGGGGGGGCTTATTGGCAGATACGCAGTATTTT
TRBJ2-7,TRBV5-1,-,TRBD1,CASSLGDRDEQYF,TGCGCCAGCAGCTTGGGGGACAGGGACGAGCAGTACTTC
TRBJ2-7,TRBV7-2,-,-,CASSLEGSFEQYF,TGTGCCAGCAGCTTGGAGGGCAGCTTCGAGCAGTACTTC
TRBJ1-4,TRBV6-6,-,-,CASNQITNEKLFF,TGTGCCAGCAACCAGATAACTAATGAAAAACTGTTTTTT
TRBJ1-1,TRBV7-9,-,TRBD1,CASRQTGMNTEAFF,TGTGCCAGCAGACAGACAGGGATGAACACTGAAGCTTTCTTT
TRBJ1-5,TRBV6-5,-,TRBD1,CASREGAGSNQPQHF,TGTGCCAGCAGGGAGGGGGCAGGATCCAATCAGCCCCAGCATTTT
TRBJ2-7,TRBV4-1,-,TRBD2,CASSPKGLAGGPGRYEQYF,TGCGCCAGCAGCCCGAAGGGACTAGCGGGGGGGCCGGGGCGCTACGAGCAGTACTTC
TRBJ1-1,TRBV3-1/TRBV3-2,once,-,CASSRGQNTEAFF,TGTGCCAGCAGCCGCGGACAGAACACTGAAGCTTTCTTT
TRBJ2-1,TRBV7-8,-,TRBD2,CASSRTSGGARDEQFF,TGTGCCAGCAGCCGAACTAGCGGGGGGGCCCGAGATGAGCAGTTCTTC
TRBJ2-6,TRBV7-2,-,-,CASSQASSGANVLTF,TGTGCCAGCAGCCAGGCCTCCTCTGGGGCCAACGTCCTGACTTTC
TRBJ1-4,TRBV15,-,TRBD1,CATIQTGGEKLFF,TGTGCCACCATCCAGACAGGGGGGGAAAAACTGTTTTTT
TRBJ2-7,TRBV6-5,-,TRBD1,CASSYRGQDNYEQYF,TGTGCCAGCAGTTACCGGGGACAGGATAACTACGAGCAGTACTTC
TRBJ2-2,TRBV2,few,-,CASSGRGNTGELFF,TGTGCCAGCAGTGGAAGGGGAAACACCGGGGAGCTGTTTTTT
TRBJ2-1,TRBV19,few,TRBD1,CASGPGQGVDEQFF,TGTGCCAGTGGGCCGGGACAGGGGGTGGATGAGCAGTTCTTC
TRBJ2-7,TRBV15,-,-,CATSRDLFEQYF,TGTGCCACCAGCAGAGATTTATTCGAGCAGTACTTC
TRBJ1-6,TRBV6-5,-,-,CASRGQRYNSPLHF,TGTGCCAGCCGAGGACAGAGATATAATTCACCCCTCCACTTT
TRBJ1-1,TRBV9,-,TRBD1,CASSYRGNTEAFF,TGTGCCAGCAGCTACAGGGGGAACACTGAAGCTTTCTTT
TRBJ2-7,TRBV10-3,once,-,CAIRQQGSHEQYF,TGTGCCATCAGACAACAGGGTTCCCACGAGCAGTACTTC
TRBJ2-7,TRBV7-2,few,TRBD2,CASSFSSGGAFEQYF,TGTGCCAGCAGCTTTTCTAGCGGGGGGGCTTTCGAGCAGTACTTC
TRBJ2-7,TRBV10-2,-,-,CASSVRGHEQYF,TGCGCCAGCAGTGTGCGGGGCCACGAGCAGTACTTC
TRBJ1-5,TRBV18,-,-,CATSRGEYQPQHF,TGTGCCACCTCCAGGGGCGAATACCAGCCCCAGCATTTT
TRBJ1-2,TRBV4-2,-,-,CASSQDRSVGYGYTF,TGTGCCAGCAGCCAAGATCGGTCGGTTGGCTATGGCTACACCTTC